This T cell receptor (beta chain) comes out of a study of blood T cell repertoires in COVID-19. On the study more broadly: Samples taken during acute and convalescent COVID-19 were collected in the United States, Italy and Spain.

Trimming left V 4 bases short and J 7 bases short, with 11 bases between. There are 13 residues in the CDR3. The V gene's germline CDR1 is MNHEY and CDR2 SMNVEV (reference sequence). Source study methods: For nucleated cells, counts were estimated from reference gene primer amplification. Assay: immunoSEQ multiplex PCR; the TCRdb copy retains only in-frame clones and omits some. Clonal size and the V and J genes are those of that table, whereas D and trimming came from the DNA. The data contain 84,000 or so clones, 88% of them singletons. The rearrangement joins TRBV27 to TRBJ2-1, with D possibly matching TRBD2 (5 bases). Sequenced: peripheral blood. The source is a man between 65 and 80 years old with acute or convalescent COVID-19. In DNA form, the CDR3 reads TGTGCCAGCAGTTCTTGGGGAGAGAATGAGCAGTTCTTC. The encoded protein is CASSSWGENEQFF.